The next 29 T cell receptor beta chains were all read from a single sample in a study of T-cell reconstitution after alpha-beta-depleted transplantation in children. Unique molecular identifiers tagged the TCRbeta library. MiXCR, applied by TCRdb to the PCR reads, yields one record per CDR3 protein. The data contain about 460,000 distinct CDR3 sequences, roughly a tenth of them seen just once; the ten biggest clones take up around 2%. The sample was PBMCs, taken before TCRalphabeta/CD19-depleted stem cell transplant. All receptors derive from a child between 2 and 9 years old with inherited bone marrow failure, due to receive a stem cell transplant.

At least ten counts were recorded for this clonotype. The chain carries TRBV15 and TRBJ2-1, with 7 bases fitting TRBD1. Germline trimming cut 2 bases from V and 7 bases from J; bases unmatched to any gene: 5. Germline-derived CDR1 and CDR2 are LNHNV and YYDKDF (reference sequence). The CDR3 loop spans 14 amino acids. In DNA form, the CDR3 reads TGTGCCACCAGCAGAAGACAGGGATGGAATGAGCAGTTCTTC. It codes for CATSRRQGWNEQFF.

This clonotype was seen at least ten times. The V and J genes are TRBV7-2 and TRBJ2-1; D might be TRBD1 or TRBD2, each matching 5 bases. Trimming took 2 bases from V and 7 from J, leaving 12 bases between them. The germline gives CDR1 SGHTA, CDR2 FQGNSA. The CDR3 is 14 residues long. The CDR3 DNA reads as TGTGCCAGCAGCTTAATAGCGTCAGGGAATGAGCAGTTCTTC. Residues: CASSLIASGNEQFF.

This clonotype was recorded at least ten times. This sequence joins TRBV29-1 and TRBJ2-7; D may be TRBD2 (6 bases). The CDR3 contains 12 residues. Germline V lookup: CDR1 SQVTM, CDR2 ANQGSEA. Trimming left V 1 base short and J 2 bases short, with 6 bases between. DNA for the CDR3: TGCAGCGTTGAAGTAGCGGCCTACGAGCAGTACTTC. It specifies CSVEVAAYEQYF.

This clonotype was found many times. CDR3 nucleotide sequence: TGTGCCAGCAGCTACCAATTTGGGCCTTACAATGAGCAGTTCTTC. Its protein is CASSYQFGPYNEQFF. The genes are TRBV11-2 and TRBJ2-1; D is undetermined. The germline gives CDR1 SGHAT, CDR2 FQNNGV. The V and J ends lost 4 bases and 4 bases respectively, with 14 bases between them. The CDR3 length is 15 residues.

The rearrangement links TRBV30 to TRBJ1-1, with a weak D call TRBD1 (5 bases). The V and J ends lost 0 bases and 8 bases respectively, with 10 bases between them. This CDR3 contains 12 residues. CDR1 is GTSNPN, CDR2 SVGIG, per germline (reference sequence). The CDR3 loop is CAWSVKGLEAFF. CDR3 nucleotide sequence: TGTGCCTGGAGTGTAAAGGGGTTGGAAGCTTTCTTT.

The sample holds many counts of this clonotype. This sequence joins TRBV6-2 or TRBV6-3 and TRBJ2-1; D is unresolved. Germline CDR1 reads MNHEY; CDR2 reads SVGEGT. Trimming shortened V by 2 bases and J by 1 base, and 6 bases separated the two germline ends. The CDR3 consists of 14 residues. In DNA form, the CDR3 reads TGTGCCAGCAGTTACGGGGATTCCTACAATGAGCAGTTCTTC. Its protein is CASSYGDSYNEQFF.

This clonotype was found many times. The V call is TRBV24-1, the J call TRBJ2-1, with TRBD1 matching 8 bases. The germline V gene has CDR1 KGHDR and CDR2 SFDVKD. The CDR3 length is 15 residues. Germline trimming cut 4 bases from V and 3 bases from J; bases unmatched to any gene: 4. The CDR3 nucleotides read TGTGCCACCAGTGACTGGACAGGGTTCTACAATGAGCAGTTCTTC. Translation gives CATSDWTGFYNEQFF.

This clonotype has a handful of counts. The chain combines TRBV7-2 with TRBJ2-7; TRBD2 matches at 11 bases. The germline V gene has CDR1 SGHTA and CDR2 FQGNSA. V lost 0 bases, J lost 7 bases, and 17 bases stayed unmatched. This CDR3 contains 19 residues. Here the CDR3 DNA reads TGTGCCAGCAGCTTAGCGCTATTCCTAGCGGGAGGTCGAGTAGCGGAGCAGTACTTC. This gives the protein CASSLALFLAGGRVAEQYF.

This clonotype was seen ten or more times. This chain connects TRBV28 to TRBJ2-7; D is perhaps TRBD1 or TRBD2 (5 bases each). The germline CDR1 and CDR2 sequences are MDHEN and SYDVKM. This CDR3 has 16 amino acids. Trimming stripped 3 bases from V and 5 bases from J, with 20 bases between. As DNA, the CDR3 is TGTGCCAGCAGTTTTGTTACGGGACGGATAGGCGACGAGCAGTACTTC. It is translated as CASSFVTGRIGDEQYF.

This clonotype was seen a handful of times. CDR3 region: CASSLSSGETYNEQFF. The CDR3 DNA is TGTGCCAGCAGTTTATCGTCCGGGGAGACCTACAATGAGCAGTTCTTC. The V call is TRBV27, the J call TRBJ2-1; weak D call: TRBD2 (5 bases). Deletions cut 0 bases from V and 2 bases from J, with 11 bases between. The length of the CDR3 is 16 residues. Per germline, CDR1 MNHEY and CDR2 SMNVEV (reference sequence).

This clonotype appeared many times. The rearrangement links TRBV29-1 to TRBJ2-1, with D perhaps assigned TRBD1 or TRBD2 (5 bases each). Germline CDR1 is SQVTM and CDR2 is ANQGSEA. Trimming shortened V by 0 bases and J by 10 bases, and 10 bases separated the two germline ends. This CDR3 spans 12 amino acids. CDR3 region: CSVEDRGSEQFF. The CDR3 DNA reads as TGCAGCGTTGAAGATCGGGGCTCAGAGCAGTTCTTC.

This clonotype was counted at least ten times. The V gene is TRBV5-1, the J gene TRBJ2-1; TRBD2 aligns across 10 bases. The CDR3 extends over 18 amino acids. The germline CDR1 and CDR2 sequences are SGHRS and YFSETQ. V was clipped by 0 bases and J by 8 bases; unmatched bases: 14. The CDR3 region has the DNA TGCGCCAGCAGCTTGGCCGGTAGGGCTAGCGGGAGAACACATGAGCAGTTCTTC. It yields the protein CASSLAGRASGRTHEQFF.

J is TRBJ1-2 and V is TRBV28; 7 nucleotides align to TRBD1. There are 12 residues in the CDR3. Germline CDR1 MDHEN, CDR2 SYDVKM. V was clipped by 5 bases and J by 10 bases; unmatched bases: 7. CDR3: CASSPPQGDYTF. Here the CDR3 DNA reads TGTGCCAGCAGTCCGCCTCAGGGGGACTACACCTTC.

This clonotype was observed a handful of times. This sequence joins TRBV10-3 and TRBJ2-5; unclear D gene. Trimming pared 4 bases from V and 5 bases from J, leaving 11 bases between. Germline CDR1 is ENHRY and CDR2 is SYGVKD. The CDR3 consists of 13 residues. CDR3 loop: CAISGSTWETQYF. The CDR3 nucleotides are TGTGCCATCAGTGGTAGTACTTGGGAGACCCAGTACTTC.

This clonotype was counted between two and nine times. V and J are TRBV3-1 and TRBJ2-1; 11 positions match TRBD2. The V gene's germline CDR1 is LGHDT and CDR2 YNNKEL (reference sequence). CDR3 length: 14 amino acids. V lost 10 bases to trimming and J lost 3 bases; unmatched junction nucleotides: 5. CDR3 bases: TGTGCCACTGGGACTAGCGGAGGCTACAATGAGCAGTTCTTC. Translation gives CATGTSGGYNEQFF.

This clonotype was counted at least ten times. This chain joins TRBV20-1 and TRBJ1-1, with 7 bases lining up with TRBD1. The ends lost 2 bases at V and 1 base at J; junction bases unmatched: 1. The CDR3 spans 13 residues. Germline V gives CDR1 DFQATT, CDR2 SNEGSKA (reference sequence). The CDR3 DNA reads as TGCAGTGCTAGAAGGGGGCAGAACACTGAAGCTTTCTTT. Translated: CSARRGQNTEAFF.

The CDR3 nucleotides read TGCGCCAGCAGCCCCCGGGACGGGAACTATGGCTACACCTTC. Translated: CASSPRDGNYGYTF. This chain uses TRBV5-1 with TRBJ1-2; a weak D match, TRBD1 (5 bases). The CDR3 has 14 amino acids. The germline V gene has CDR1 SGHRS and CDR2 YFSETQ. V lost 4 bases, J lost 2 bases, and 12 bases lay in between. The whole variable domain, remainder taken from reference TRBV5-1 and TRBJ1-2, is KAGVTQTPRYLIKTRGQQVTLSCSPISGHRSVSWYQQTPGQGLQFLFEYFSETQRNKGNFPGRFSGRQFSNSRSEMNVSTLELGDSALYLCASSPRDGNYGYTFGSGTRLTVV.

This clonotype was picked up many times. CDR3: CASSFLRPPYEQYF. CDR3 nucleotide sequence: TGTGCCAGCAGCTTCCTAAGGCCTCCCTACGAGCAGTACTTC. V usage is TRBV7-9 and J usage is TRBJ2-7, with D unresolved. V was trimmed by 3 bases and J by 2 bases, leaving 11 bases between them. CDR3 size: 14 residues. Per the germline V gene, CDR1 is SEHNR and CDR2 is FQNEAQ (reference sequence).

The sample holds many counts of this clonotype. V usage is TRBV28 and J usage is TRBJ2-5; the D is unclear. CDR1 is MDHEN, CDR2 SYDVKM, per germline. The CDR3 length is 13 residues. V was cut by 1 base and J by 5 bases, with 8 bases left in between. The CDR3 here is CASSLSLDETQYF. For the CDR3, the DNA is TGTGCCAGCAGTTTATCCTTAGATGAGACCCAGTACTTC.

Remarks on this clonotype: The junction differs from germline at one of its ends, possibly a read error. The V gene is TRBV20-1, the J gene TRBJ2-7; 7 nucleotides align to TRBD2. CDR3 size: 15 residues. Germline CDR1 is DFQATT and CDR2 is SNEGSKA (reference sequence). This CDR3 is CCARNWDYLSYEQYF. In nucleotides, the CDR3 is TGCTGTGCTAGAAATTGGGACTACCTCTCCTACGAGCAGTACTTC.

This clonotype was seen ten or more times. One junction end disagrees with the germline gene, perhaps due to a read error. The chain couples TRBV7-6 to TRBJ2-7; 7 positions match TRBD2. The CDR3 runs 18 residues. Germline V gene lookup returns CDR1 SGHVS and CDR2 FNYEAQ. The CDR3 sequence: CASTEEPLAGPLPYEHYF. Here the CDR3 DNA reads TGTGCCAGCACCGAGGAGCCCTTAGCGGGTCCATTGCCGTACGAGCATTACTTC.

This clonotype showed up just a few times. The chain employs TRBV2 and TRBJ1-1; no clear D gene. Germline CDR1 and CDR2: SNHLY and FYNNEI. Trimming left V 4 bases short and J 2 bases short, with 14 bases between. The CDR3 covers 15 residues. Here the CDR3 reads CASSGVRHLNTEAFF. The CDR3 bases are TGTGCCAGCAGTGGCGTGAGACACCTTAACACTGAAGCTTTCTTT. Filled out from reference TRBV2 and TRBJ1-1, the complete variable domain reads EPEVTQTPSHQVTQMGQEVILRCVPISNHLYFYWYRQILGQKVEFLVSFYNNEISEKSEIFDDQFSVERPDGSNFTLKIRSTKLEDSAMYFCASSGVRHLNTEAFFGQGTRLTVV.

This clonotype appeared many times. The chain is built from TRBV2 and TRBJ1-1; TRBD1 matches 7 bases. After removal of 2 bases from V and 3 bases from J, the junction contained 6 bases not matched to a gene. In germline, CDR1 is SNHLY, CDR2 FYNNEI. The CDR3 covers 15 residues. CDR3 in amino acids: CASSENGQVYTEAFF. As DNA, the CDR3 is TGTGCCAGCAGTGAAAATGGACAGGTTTACACTGAAGCTTTCTTT. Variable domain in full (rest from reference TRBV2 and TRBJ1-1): EPEVTQTPSHQVTQMGQEVILRCVPISNHLYFYWYRQILGQKVEFLVSFYNNEISEKSEIFDDQFSVERPDGSNFTLKIRSTKLEDSAMYFCASSENGQVYTEAFFGQGTRLTVV.

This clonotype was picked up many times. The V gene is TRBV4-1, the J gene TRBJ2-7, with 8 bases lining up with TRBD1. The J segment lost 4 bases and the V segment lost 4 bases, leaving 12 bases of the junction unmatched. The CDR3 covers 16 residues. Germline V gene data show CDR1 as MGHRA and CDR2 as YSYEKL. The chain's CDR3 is CASSLLGQGRYYEQYF. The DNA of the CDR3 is TGCGCCAGCAGCCTTCTCGGACAGGGAAGATATTACGAGCAGTACTTC.

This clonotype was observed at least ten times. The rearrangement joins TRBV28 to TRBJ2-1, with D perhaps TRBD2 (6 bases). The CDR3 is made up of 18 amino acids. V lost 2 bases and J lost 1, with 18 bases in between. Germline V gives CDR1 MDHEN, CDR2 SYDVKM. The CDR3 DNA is TGTGCCAGCAGTTTACCGGGGGATTGGTCTGGGTCCTACAATGAGCAGTTCTTC. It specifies CASSLPGDWSGSYNEQFF. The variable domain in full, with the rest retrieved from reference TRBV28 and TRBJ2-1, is DVKVTQSSRYLVKRTGEKVFLECVQDMDHENMFWYRQDPGLGLRLIYFSYDVKMKEKGDIPEGYSVSREKKERFSLILESASTNQTSMYLCASSLPGDWSGSYNEQFFGPGTRLTVL.

In nucleotides, the CDR3 is TGTGCCAGCTCACCACCCGGGACAACTCCCTATGGCTACACCTTC. It encodes CASSPPGTTPYGYTF. The chain combines TRBV18 with TRBJ1-2; D is perhaps TRBD1 (6 bases). Trimming took off 0 bases at V and 4 bases at J, with 12 bases between the two ends. There are 15 residues in the CDR3. Germline V lookup: CDR1 KGHSH, CDR2 LQKENI.

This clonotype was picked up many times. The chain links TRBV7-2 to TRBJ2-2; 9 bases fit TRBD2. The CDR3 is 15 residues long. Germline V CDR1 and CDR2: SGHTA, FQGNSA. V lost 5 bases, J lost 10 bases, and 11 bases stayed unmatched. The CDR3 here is CASSPGTSFPVELFF. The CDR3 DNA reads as TGTGCCAGCAGCCCCGGGACTAGCTTTCCCGTGGAGCTGTTTTTT.

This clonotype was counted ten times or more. The CDR3 DNA follows: TGCAGCGCCGACAGGGCGGGGGAGACCCAGTACTTC. Translation: CSADRAGETQYF. V gene TRBV29-1 combines with J gene TRBJ2-5; maybe TRBD1 (7 bases). V was pared by 7 bases and J by 5 bases, with 14 bases between. The V gene's germline CDR1 is SQVTM and CDR2 ANQGSEA. The CDR3 is made up of 12 amino acids. Based on the CDR3 plus reference TRBV29-1 and TRBJ2-5, the full variable domain is SAVISQKPSRDICQRGTSLTIQCQVDSQVTMMFWYRQQPGQSLTLIATANQGSEATYESGFVIDKFPISRPNLTFSTLTVSNMSPEDSSIYLCSADRAGETQYFGPGTRLLVL.

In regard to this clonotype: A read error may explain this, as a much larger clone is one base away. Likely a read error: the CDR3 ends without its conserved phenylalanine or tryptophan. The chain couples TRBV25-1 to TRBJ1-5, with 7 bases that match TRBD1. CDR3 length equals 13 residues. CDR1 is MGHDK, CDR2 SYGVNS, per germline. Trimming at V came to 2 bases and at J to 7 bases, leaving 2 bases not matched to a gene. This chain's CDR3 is CASSERGPQPQHC. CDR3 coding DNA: TGTGCCAGCAGTGAAAGGGGGCCCCAGCCCCAGCATTGT.